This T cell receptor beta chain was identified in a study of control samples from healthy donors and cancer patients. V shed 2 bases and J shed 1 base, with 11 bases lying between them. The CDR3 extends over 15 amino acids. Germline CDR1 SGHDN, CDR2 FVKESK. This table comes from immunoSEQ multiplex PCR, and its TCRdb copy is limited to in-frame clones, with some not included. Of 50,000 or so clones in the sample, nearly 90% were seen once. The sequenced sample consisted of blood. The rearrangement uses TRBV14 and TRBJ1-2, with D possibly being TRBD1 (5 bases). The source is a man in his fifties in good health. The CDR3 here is CASSQTIQVNYGYTF. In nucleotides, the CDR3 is TGTGCCAGCAGCCAAACGATACAGGTTAACTATGGCTACACCTTC. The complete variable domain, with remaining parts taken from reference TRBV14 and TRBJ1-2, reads EAGVTQFPSHSVIEKGQTVTLRCDPISGHDNLYWYRRVMGKEIKFLLHFVKESKQDESGMPNNRFLAERTGGTYSTLKVQPAELEDSGVYFCASSQTIQVNYGYTFGSGTRLTVV.